These 19 T cell receptor beta chains were all obtained from the same sample, sequenced in a study of PD-1 blockade in classical Hodgkin lymphoma. Profiling relied on immunoSEQ multiplex PCR, and the TCRdb table lists in-frame clones only, not all of them. The profile covers 100,000 to 120,000 clones, with roughly nine tenths appearing a single time and 20% taken by the ten largest. With no exception, relapse followed autologous stem cell transplantation in all patients, and brentuximab vedotin exposure varied. This material consisted of peripheral blood mononuclear cells (PBMCs), taken before the second cycle of nivolumab. The receptors derive from a human donor with classical Hodgkin lymphoma.

The rearrangement uses TRBV5-6 and TRBJ2-7; D unclear. With 4 bases removed from V and 2 bases from J, the gap between germline ends came to 22 bases. The CDR3 covers 17 residues. Germline CDR1 and CDR2: SGHDT and YYEEEE. CDR3 loop: CASSAPFQEMNTYEQYF. Written as DNA, the CDR3 is TGTGCCAGCAGCGCGCCGTTTCAGGAGATGAACACCTACGAGCAGTACTTC.

V gene TRBV15 combines with J gene TRBJ2-1; no clear D. Germline values: CDR1 LNHNV, CDR2 YYDKDF (reference sequence). Trimming stripped 8 bases from V and 9 bases from J, with 11 bases between. This CDR3 contains 11 residues. This chain's CDR3 is CATGGWGEQFF. CDR3 nucleotide sequence: TGTGCCACCGGCGGTTGGGGTGAGCAGTTCTTC.

The rearrangement links TRBV11-2 to TRBJ1-1, with D tentatively TRBD1 (5 bases). CDR1 and CDR2 from the germline V gene are SGHAT and FQNNGV. This CDR3 has 14 amino acids. V lost 0 bases, J lost 3 bases, and 8 bases lay in between. This CDR3 reads CASSLDGGHTEAFF. The CDR3 nucleotides read TGTGCCAGCAGCTTAGATGGGGGTCACACTGAAGCTTTCTTT. Full variable domain (outside the CDR3, taken from reference TRBV11-2 and TRBJ1-1): EAGVAQSPRYKIIEKRQSVAFWCNPISGHATLYWYQQILGQGPKLLIQFQNNGVVDDSQLPKDRFSAERLKGVDSTLKIQPAKLEDSAVYLCASSLDGGHTEAFFGQGTRLTVV.

J is TRBJ1-5 and V is TRBV18, with D tentatively TRBD1 (5 bases). Germline values: CDR1 KGHSH, CDR2 LQKENI. The CDR3 spans 14 residues. The ends were cut back, 4 bases at V and 2 bases at J, with 9 bases in the middle. The CDR3 DNA follows: TGTGCCAGCTCACGGGGGGGAGGCAATCAGCCCCAGCATTTT. This translates into CASSRGGGNQPQHF.

This clone came up once. The chain uses TRBV29-1 and TRBJ2-7, with a weak D call TRBD2 (6 bases). CDR1 and CDR2 from the germline V gene are SQVTM and ANQGSEA. CDR3 length equals 13 residues. The V end was cut by 7 bases, the J end by 3 bases, with 16 bases between. CDR3 amino acids: CSGNWGVIYEQYF. DNA for the CDR3: TGCAGCGGCAACTGGGGGGTAATCTACGAGCAGTACTTC.

The chain couples TRBV15 to TRBJ2-1; 8 nucleotides match TRBD1. V shed 4 bases and J 3 bases; nucleotides not matched to a gene: 23. The CDR3 length is 21 residues. CDR1 LNHNV and CDR2 YYDKDF come from the germline V gene (reference sequence). The CDR3 protein is CATSTPRGQADYPYFYNEQFF. CDR3 sequence (DNA): TGTGCCACCAGCACCCCCCGGGGACAGGCAGACTATCCATACTTCTACAATGAGCAGTTCTTC.

The rearrangement joins TRBV4-2 to TRBJ1-2, with TRBD1 identical over 7 bases. V trimming: 1 base; J trimming: 6 bases; junction bases outside the gene matches: 8. Per germline, CDR1 LGHNA and CDR2 YNFKEQ. The CDR3 totals 15 residues. The CDR3 loop is CASSQVGQAVHGYTF. The CDR3, as DNA: TGTGCCAGCAGCCAAGTCGGACAGGCGGTACATGGCTACACCTTC.

CDR3 amino acids: CASRSSGSATDTQYF. The CDR3, as DNA: TGTGCCAGCAGGTCGAGTGGGAGTGCAACAGATACGCAGTATTTT. This sequence joins TRBV28 and TRBJ2-3; D is perhaps TRBD2 (5 bases). CDR3 length equals 15 residues. Trimming pared 6 bases from V and 3 bases from J, leaving 16 bases between. Germline V CDR1 and CDR2: MDHEN, SYDVKM.

The chain joins TRBV5-6 to TRBJ1-2; D possibly corresponds to TRBD1 (6 bases). The germline V gene has CDR1 SGHDT and CDR2 YYEEEE. Trimming took 0 bases from V and 2 from J, leaving 14 bases between them. The CDR3 has 16 residues. CDR3 sequence: CASSLAGQSLNYGYTF. CDR3 bases: TGTGCCAGCAGCTTGGCCGGACAGTCGTTAAACTATGGCTACACCTTC.

The CDR3 here is CASGSRTEEAFF. In DNA form, the CDR3 reads TGTGCTAGTGGTTCCAGGACCGAAGAAGCTTTCTTT. The chain recombines TRBV12-5 with TRBJ1-1; D is undetermined. CDR1 is LGHNT and CDR2 is FRNRAP in the germline V gene. CDR3 length: 12 residues. Trimming removed 4 bases at V and 8 bases at J, with 11 bases between.

The chain uses TRBV28 and TRBJ2-7; 10 bases fit TRBD1. This CDR3 comprises 17 residues. The germline V gene has CDR1 MDHEN and CDR2 SYDVKM. Trimming removed 2 bases from V and 2 bases from J; junction bases left unmatched: 9. The CDR3 reads CASSLGDRGFSAYEQYF. CDR3 DNA sequence: TGTGCCAGCAGTTTAGGGGACAGGGGTTTTTCGGCCTACGAGCAGTACTTC.

The V gene is TRBV25-1, the J gene TRBJ2-7, with 9 positions matching TRBD1. Germline V gene data show CDR1 as MGHDK and CDR2 as SYGVNS. The CDR3 length is 12 residues. The V gene end was trimmed by 4 bases and the J gene end by 6 bases; junction bases not matched to a gene: 1. DNA for the CDR3: TGTGCCAGCAGTGGGACAGGGGCCGAGCAGTACTTC. It yields the protein CASSGTGAEQYF.

The chain recombines TRBV21-1 with TRBJ2-1; whether TRBD2, the table's D call, matches the DNA was not checked. TRBV21-1 is assigned pseudogene status. The CDR3 totals 14 residues. The CDR3 DNA sequence: TGTGCCAGCAGCAAACGGTGGTACTTTAATGAGCAGTTCTTC. This codes for CASSKRWYFNEQFF.

V and J are TRBV6-5 and TRBJ2-1; D unresolved. The CDR3 loop spans 13 amino acids. The germline V and J ends were trimmed by 7 bases and 8 bases, with 15 bases remaining between them. Germline loops: CDR1 MNHEY, CDR2 SVGAGI. This CDR3 is CASTKLLTDEQFF. The CDR3 coding sequence is TGTGCCAGCACTAAACTACTAACAGATGAGCAGTTCTTC.

The sample holds one count of this clone. V usage is TRBV11-2 and J usage is TRBJ2-7, with TRBD1 as a possible D gene (6 bases). Germline CDR1 is SGHAT and CDR2 is FQNNGV. Trimming cost V 8 bases and J 1 base, with 9 bases left between them. The CDR3 contains 12 residues. Written as DNA, the CDR3 is TGTGCCAGCCAGCAGGGGTCCTACGAGCAGTACTTC. Protein: CASQQGSYEQYF.

The chain combines TRBV5-1 with TRBJ2-3; D remains ambiguous. Trimming removed 7 bases from V and 2 bases from J, with 17 bases in between. The CDR3 is 15 residues long. Germline lookup yields CDR1 SGHRS and CDR2 YFSETQ. The CDR3 bases are TGCGCCAGCGCCCCCCGGACGTCCAACACAGATACGCAGTATTTT. Residues: CASAPRTSNTDTQYF.

In nucleotides, the CDR3 is TGTGCCAGCAGCGTAGATGACAGTTACGAGCAGTACTTC. Translated, it gives CASSVDDSYEQYF. The rearrangement uses TRBV9 and TRBJ2-7; D is perhaps TRBD1 (5 bases). V was pared by 0 bases and J by 4 bases, with 8 bases between. CDR1 and CDR2 (germline): SGDLS, YYNGEE. CDR3 size: 13 residues. Together with reference TRBV9 and TRBJ2-7, the CDR3 gives the full variable domain: DSGVTQTPKHLITATGQRVTLRCSPRSGDLSVYWYQQSLDQGLQFLIQYYNGEERAKGNILERFSAQQFPDLHSELNLSSLELGDSALYFCASSVDDSYEQYFGPGTRLTVT.

J is TRBJ2-2 and V is TRBV27; tentatively, D is TRBD2 (5 bases). CDR1 is MNHEY and CDR2 is SMNVEV in the germline V gene (reference sequence). Between the trimmed V and J ends, which lost 3 bases and 0 bases, there was a span of 5 bases. The CDR3 covers 14 residues. CDR3 sequence (DNA): TGTGCCAGCAGTTTCGGGGCGAACACCGGGGAGCTGTTTTTT. It specifies CASSFGANTGELFF.

The chain is built from TRBV30 and TRBJ1-5, with D possibly TRBD1 on 5 matching bases. CDR1 and CDR2 from the germline V gene are GTSNPN and SVGIG (reference sequence). This CDR3 is 13 amino acids long. The ends were cut back, 2 bases at V and 6 bases at J, with 11 bases in the middle. CDR3: CAWSTQGLQPQHF. CDR3 DNA: TGTGCCTGGAGTACCCAGGGCCTTCAGCCCCAGCATTTT.